Given below is one TCR beta chain in context. The clone's antigen remains unknown. The sample holds no much larger clone one base away, and base qualities are not on file. Using the deep immunoSEQ assay, multiplex PCR amplified TCR CDR3 regions from genomic DNA. Extracted genomic DNA from each cell subset was distributed evenly across all wells of several immunoSEQ 96-well plates, and each plate was treated as a replicate. Each replicate PCR for sorted subsets received about 200 ng genomic DNA, equal to about 30,000 T cell genomes. The purified libraries were quantified using a Qubit 3.0 fluorometer, sized with a Bioanalyzer 2100, and then quantified again using the KAPA Library Quantification kit. A separate single-read 150-cycle Illumina NextSeq 550 flow cell was used to sequence each immunoSEQ 96-well plate. The authors' analysis ran thus. Because only junctional sequences without quality scores were contained in the immunoSEQ output, filtering matching that applied to full-length reads could not be performed. To assign V/J genes and CDR3, sequences were annotated against IMGT germline references using PyIR, a Python wrapper for IgBLAST v1.9. Reads were removed for weak V/J assignments (E-value above 1e-6), missing CDR3, stop codons, out-of-frame junctions, or ambiguous translated residues. V3J clonotypes were defined as sequences sharing the same inferred V gene, J gene, and CDR3 amino acid sequence. To compute the percentage overlap between repertoires, the number of shared unique clonotypes was divided by the size of the smaller repertoire. Repertoire richness was assessed with RTK rarefaction, the Chao1 estimator, and Recon v2.1 estimates of unobserved clonotypes. OLGA was used to compute generation probabilities for all TCRbeta clonotypes that the gDNA method yielded from four donors. TCRdb obtained this table from immuneACCESS and retained in-frame rearrangements with V and J assigned. These tables miss some clones; where compared with another copy, unresolved V genes account for less than half of the shortfall, and the remainder is unexplained. The V and J calls and clone size were taken over from that table, and D and trimming were inferred from the DNA. For this sample the table gives nearly 750,000 clones, of which around 77% were detected only once. The ten largest clones add up to 1.8% of the sample.

These data belong to a study of shared clonotypes between healthy human individuals (TCRdb year 2020). For context, the study as a whole: The cohort comprised two women and a few men aged 18 to 49 years. To estimate repertoire size and how much clonotype sharing occurs between individuals, the study deeply sequenced the blood TCR repertoires of a handful of healthy adults. Libraries were prepared and TCR repertoires were sequenced by different laboratories using diverse techniques, in order to increase sequencing depth and limit assay-specific biases. Leukapheresis yielded between about 0.9 and 9.5 billion PBMCs per donor. For each donor, CD4 naive and CD4 memory were each run on three plates, CD8 naive on two plates, and CD8 memory on one plate. What the authors observed across the whole study: Incomplete sequencing was indicated by rarefaction of sorted-subset datasets, despite the large sequencing depth. Across a few donors, 5% to 6% of naive CD4, approximately 3.5% of naive CD8, roughly 2.3% of memory CD4, and approximately 0.42% of memory CD8 clonotypes were shared. Sampling was restricted to blood, and TCR repertoires in tissue are likely to differ from TCR repertoires in blood. Because the study included only a small number of donors, the genetic and exposure-history diversity represented was limited. Pairwise subsampling led to the expectation that sequencing depth would affect the degree of clonotype sharing among donors. Compared with non-shared clonotypes, clonotypes shared by all four sorted-subset donors had higher generation probabilities. Naive subsets generally had larger estimated clonotype richness than memory subsets.

Measured from the cysteine to the phenylalanine, the CDR3 is 15 residues long. Only the CDR3 DNA stays, 45 bases, in frame from base 1. According to the germline V gene (reference sequence), CDR1 reads SGHNT and CDR2 reads YYREEE. V is pruned by 4 bases and J by 4 bases, leaving 6 bases of the junction without a gene match. The donors were healthy, HIV-negative adults who had no recently reported acute infections or vaccinations. All donors were Caucasian adults living in Nashville, Tennessee, USA. CD4+ T cells were enriched by magnetic negative selection, after which naive cells were positively selected on CD45RA and the negative fraction was taken as the memory subset. Blood was collected by leukapheresis, and PBMCs were isolated by Ficoll-Histopaque density gradient centrifugation and then cryopreserved in liquid nitrogen vapor phase. Analytical flow cytometry was used to check the purity and quantity of each magnetically sorted T cell population. Genomic DNA was isolated from every sorted fraction and measured by UV absorbance on a Nanodrop 2000c.

Sequences were obtained from memory CD4+ T cells sorted from blood. The sample's cell subset or site label, in plain terms: CD45RA-negative fraction. The chain is encoded by TRBV5-4 joined to TRBJ2-3; TRBD1 matches 10 bases in the middle. The source of this sequence is a woman younger than 45 in good health. CDR3 sequence: CASSATGQGSDTQYF. The base sequence is TGTGCCAGCAGCGCTACGGGACAGGGGTCAGATACGCAGTATTTT.